These T cell receptor beta chains were read from a single sample in a study of OX40 agonist ivuxolimab in advanced cancers. Only in-frame clones appear in the TCRdb table, and some are missing; sequencing was by immunoSEQ multiplex PCR. The sample includes 30,000 or so clones, roughly 84% of them seen just once. This specimen was CD4+ or CD8+ T cells sorted from blood, taken in a trial of the OX40 agonist ivuxolimab. The origin of the receptors is an adult with an advanced solid tumor such as melanoma, head and neck, liver or kidney cancer. CDR3s include the opening cysteine and the closing phenylalanine or tryptophan. The D gene is left open where the match is weak. Not all rows give a size; the values are once, few, many and, for expanded clones, a class.

TRBV27	TRBD1	TRBJ1-5	-	CATAGTGNQPQHF	TGTGCTACCGCCGGGACAGGGAATCAGCCCCAGCATTTT
TRBV9	TRBD2	TRBJ2-7	-	CASSPGTSGYEQYF	TGTGCCAGCAGCCCCGGGACTAGCGGATACGAGCAGTACTTC
TRBV27	-	TRBJ1-1	-	CASSFSTRALNTEAFF	TGTGCCAGCAGTTTTTCGACCAGGGCCTTGAACACTGAAGCTTTCTTT
TRBV2	-	TRBJ1-2	few	CASSGAGGYGYTF	TGTGCCAGCAGTGGGGCAGGAGGGTATGGCTACACCTTC
TRBV6-1	-	TRBJ1-3	-	CASSGRQGVKNTIYF	TGTGCCAGCAGTGGACGCCAGGGCGTAAAGAACACCATATATTTT
TRBV9	TRBD1	TRBJ2-2	-	CASSFYRGLTGELFF	TGTGCCAGCAGCTTCTACAGGGGGCTGACCGGGGAGCTGTTTTTT
TRBV7-3	TRBD2	TRBJ2-2	-	CASSSSPGKREGSGELFF	TGTGCCAGCAGCTCGTCCCCCGGTAAGCGGGAGGGGTCCGGGGAGCTGTTTTTT
TRBV28	-	TRBJ2-3	-	CASSFLAGTDTQYF	TGTGCCAGCAGTTTTTTGGCTGGCACAGATACGCAGTATTTT
TRBV6-1	-	TRBJ1-1	-	CASSVGGWKENTEAFF	TGTGCCAGCAGTGTGGGGGGGTGGAAGGAGAACACTGAAGCTTTCTTT
TRBV5-1	TRBD1	TRBJ1-2	-	CASSSHPGQANYGYTF	TGCGCCAGCAGCTCGCACCCGGGACAGGCAAACTATGGCTACACCTTC
TRBV6-4	TRBD2	TRBJ2-3	few	CASSDSREGSGQYF	TGTGCCAGCAGTGACTCGCGGGAGGGATCGGGGCAGTATTTT
TRBV9	-	TRBJ2-1	medium-sized	CASSPGDYNEQFF	TGTGCCAGCAGCCCCGGGGACTACAATGAGCAGTTCTTC
TRBV7-9	TRBD1	TRBJ2-1	-	CASSLGTGDNEQFF	TGTGCCAGCAGCTTAGGGACAGGGGACAATGAGCAGTTCTTC
TRBV2	-	TRBJ2-4	few	CASMAEKNIQYF	TGTGCCAGCATGGCAGAAAAAAACATTCAGTACTTC
TRBV19	-	TRBJ1-2	medium-sized	CASSMEARYGYTF	TGTGCCAGTAGTATGGAGGCCCGATATGGCTACACCTTC
TRBV6-6	-	TRBJ2-1	-	CASRPSHNEQFF	TGTGCCAGCAGGCCGTCCCACAATGAGCAGTTCTTC
TRBV7-3	TRBD1	TRBJ2-1	-	CASSPYGTGAHNEQFF	TGTGCCAGCAGCCCGTACGGGACAGGGGCCCACAATGAGCAGTTCTTC
TRBV14	-	TRBJ2-3	-	CASSQPNRDTQYF	TGTGCCAGCAGCCAACCCAACCGGGATACGCAGTATTTT
TRBV4-1	TRBD1	TRBJ1-1	-	CASSQERQGTTEAFF	TGCGCCAGCAGCCAAGAAAGACAGGGAACCACTGAAGCTTTCTTT
TRBV5-1	TRBD1	TRBJ2-1	once	CASSGTGVVNEQFF	TGCGCCAGCAGCGGGACAGGGGTGGTCAATGAGCAGTTCTTC
TRBV4-1	TRBD2	TRBJ2-7	-	CASSTRDYESYEQYF	TGCGCCAGCAGCACCCGGGACTACGAATCCTACGAGCAGTACTTC
TRBV6-1	-	TRBJ2-7	-	CASSERSPYEQYF	TGTGCCAGCAGTGAACGATCGCCCTACGAGCAGTACTTC
TRBV15	TRBD1	TRBJ1-5	-	CATSTHRGHSNQPQHF	TGTGCCACCAGCACCCACAGGGGGCATAGCAATCAGCCCCAGCATTTT
TRBV4-2	TRBD2	TRBJ2-3	few	CASSQDLGTRVATDTQYF	TGTGCCAGCAGCCAAGATCTAGGGACTAGGGTGGCCACAGATACGCAGTATTTT
TRBV25-1	-	TRBJ1-5	-	CASSESGFGNQPQHF	TGTGCCAGCAGTGAATCGGGGTTTGGCAATCAGCCCCAGCATTTT
TRBV27	TRBD1	TRBJ1-3	-	CASSIGQGNTIYF	TGTGCCAGCAGTATCGGACAGGGTAACACCATATATTTT
TRBV2	-	TRBJ2-7	-	CASRGLEQYF	TGTGCCAGCAGAGGCTTGGAGCAGTACTTC
TRBV5-2	-	TRBJ2-7	once	CASNLGSGEQYF	TGTGCCAGCAACCTCGGTAGTGGCGAGCAGTACTTC
TRBV13	-	TRBJ1-5	few	CASSLGRLDQPQHF	TGTGCCAGCAGCTTAGGCCGATTGGATCAGCCCCAGCATTTT
TRBV5-6	-	TRBJ2-7	-	CASSWAADEQYF	TGTGCCAGCAGCTGGGCCGCAGACGAGCAGTACTTC
TRBV9	TRBD2	TRBJ2-1	-	CASSDPGLAGLGEQFF	TGTGCCAGCAGCGACCCGGGACTAGCGGGTCTCGGGGAGCAGTTCTTC
TRBV10-3	-	TRBJ1-2	-	CAISEEGEGYGYTF	TGTGCCATCAGTGAGGAGGGGGAGGGCTATGGCTACACCTTC
TRBV7-8	TRBD1	TRBJ2-7	-	CASSLFPQGDSYEQYF	TGTGCCAGCAGCTTATTTCCGCAGGGGGATTCCTACGAGCAGTACTTC
TRBV5-1	TRBD1	TRBJ1-5	-	CASSQGDRSNQPQHF	TGCGCCAGCAGCCAAGGGGACAGGTCCAATCAGCCCCAGCATTTT
TRBV19	-	TRBJ2-7	once	CASSITGRGPSYEQYF	TGTGCCAGTAGTATAACGGGCAGGGGCCCCTCCTACGAGCAGTACTTC
TRBV11-2	-	TRBJ1-1	-	CASSLWAQNTEAFF	TGTGCCAGCAGCCTCTGGGCTCAGAACACTGAAGCTTTCTTT
TRBV13	TRBD1	TRBJ2-2	-	CASSTRDSYTGELFF	TGTGCCAGCAGCACCCGGGACAGCTACACCGGGGAGCTGTTTTTT
TRBV7-9	-	TRBJ1-5	few	CASSLAGGNQPQHF	TGTGCCAGCAGCTTAGCCGGCGGCAATCAGCCCCAGCATTTT
TRBV28	TRBD2	TRBJ2-1	-	CASSRLAGDPSPLNEQFF	TGTGCCAGCAGCCGACTAGCGGGGGACCCTTCCCCTCTCAATGAGCAGTTCTTC
TRBV29-1	TRBD1	TRBJ2-7	-	CSVGTGSSYEQYF	TGCAGCGTAGGGACAGGATCATCCTACGAGCAGTACTTC
TRBV5-1	-	TRBJ2-7	once	CASSPDSPSSYEQYF	TGCGCCAGCAGCCCAGACAGTCCGAGCTCCTACGAGCAGTACTTC
TRBV7-6	-	TRBJ2-5	-	CASSLRPYQETQYF	TGTGCCAGCAGCTTAAGACCGTACCAAGAGACCCAGTACTTC
TRBV11-1	-	TRBJ2-7	once	CASSVGGGRIWDEQYF	TGTGCCAGCAGCGTGGGGGGAGGCCGGATATGGGACGAGCAGTACTTC
TRBV13	-	TRBJ2-2	-	CASSLGRGELFF	TGTGCCAGCAGCTTAGGGCGCGGGGAGCTGTTTTTT
TRBV11-2	TRBD1	TRBJ1-1	-	CASSLVGTEGTEAFF	TGTGCCAGCAGCTTAGTGGGGACAGAAGGTACTGAAGCTTTCTTT
TRBV30	-	TRBJ2-7	-	CAWSVRGGYEQYF	TGTGCCTGGAGTGTAAGGGGAGGATACGAGCAGTACTTC
TRBV19	TRBD1	TRBJ2-7	-	CATRDSNSYEQYF	TGTGCCACCCGGGACAGTAACTCCTACGAGCAGTACTTC
TRBV7-9	-	TRBJ2-2	-	CASSGDDSLDTGELFF	TGTGCCAGCAGCGGAGATGACAGTTTGGACACCGGGGAGCTGTTTTTT
TRBV30	-	TRBJ2-7	-	CAWSERGGYEQYF	TGTGCCTGGAGTGAAAGGGGGGGCTACGAGCAGTACTTC
TRBV2	TRBD2	TRBJ2-2	-	CASKSGGGELFF	TGTGCCAGCAAAAGCGGGGGCGGGGAGCTGTTTTTT
TRBV6-1	-	TRBJ2-2	-	CASSEAVDYTGELFF	TGTGCCAGCAGTGAAGCGGTGGACTATACCGGGGAGCTGTTTTTT
TRBV7-2	-	TRBJ2-1	-	CASSLEETLSSYNEQFF	TGTGCCAGCAGCTTAGAGGAAACATTAAGCTCCTACAATGAGCAGTTCTTC
TRBV11-2	TRBD2	TRBJ2-1	once	CASSLGGVGTPTYNEQFF	TGTGCCAGCAGCTTGGGAGGGGTGGGGACTCCAACCTACAATGAGCAGTTCTTC
TRBV27	-	TRBJ2-7	-	CASSPALGSLTYEQYF	TGTGCCAGCAGTCCAGCCCTAGGGTCTCTAACCTACGAGCAGTACTTC